This is a list of T cell receptor beta chains from one sample in a study of shared clonotypes between healthy human individuals. TCRdb's copy holds only in-frame clones and misses some; the assay was immunoSEQ multiplex PCR. The table shows some 1.5 million clones, with 95% to 97% occurring only once. Material: naive CD4+ T cells sorted from blood. Every receptor here comes from a man aged 30 to 45 in good health. The CDR3 runs from the conserved cysteine through the conserved F or W. The order of the fields is V gene, D gene, clone size, J gene, CDR3 DNA, CDR3 protein. A D gene is named only where the DNA matches it firmly. For some rows the clone size is stated as once, few or many, or as a class when expanded; others skip it.

v_gene: TRBV18
d_gene: .
abundance: .
j_gene: TRBJ1-1
CDR3nt: TGTGCCAGCTCACCCTTGACGGGGCTAAACACTGAAGCTTTCTTT
CDR3aa: CASSPLTGLNTEAFF

v_gene: TRBV5-1
d_gene: TRBD2
abundance: .
j_gene: TRBJ2-3
CDR3nt: TGCGCCAGCAGCCCGCGGGGGGCGGGAGGGCCTGGGGTCACAGATACGCAGTATTTT
CDR3aa: CASSPRGAGGPGVTDTQYF

v_gene: TRBV7-9
d_gene: .
abundance: .
j_gene: TRBJ2-7
CDR3nt: TGTGCCAGCAGCTTAGAGGTGGATTACGAGCAGTACTTC
CDR3aa: CASSLEVDYEQYF

v_gene: TRBV5-8
d_gene: .
abundance: .
j_gene: TRBJ1-5
CDR3nt: TGTGCCAGCAGCCGCGGACACTACAATCAGCCCCAGCATTTT
CDR3aa: CASSRGHYNQPQHF

v_gene: TRBV5-1
d_gene: .
abundance: .
j_gene: TRBJ2-5
CDR3nt: TGCGCCAGCAGCTTGGCGGGATACCAAGAGACCCAGTACTTC
CDR3aa: CASSLAGYQETQYF

v_gene: TRBV19
d_gene: TRBD2
abundance: few
j_gene: TRBJ2-1
CDR3nt: TGTGCCAGTAGTATAAGACTAGCTGCCAACAATGAGCAGTTCTTC
CDR3aa: CASSIRLAANNEQFF

v_gene: TRBV28
d_gene: .
abundance: .
j_gene: TRBJ2-2
CDR3nt: TGTGCCAGCAGTTTTCGTATCGGGAGATGGGCGAACACCGGGGAGCTGTTTTTT
CDR3aa: CASSFRIGRWANTGELFF

v_gene: TRBV7-8
d_gene: TRBD1
abundance: .
j_gene: TRBJ1-5
CDR3nt: TGTGCCAGCAGCCCAGGGACAGGCGCAAATCAGCCCCAGCATTTT
CDR3aa: CASSPGTGANQPQHF

v_gene: TRBV10-3
d_gene: .
abundance: .
j_gene: TRBJ1-4
CDR3nt: TGTGCCGTGGGGGGGCTACCTAATGAAAAACTGTTTTTT
CDR3aa: CAVGGLPNEKLFF

v_gene: TRBV28
d_gene: .
abundance: .
j_gene: TRBJ1-1
CDR3nt: TGTGCCAGCAGGCGGGGGCGCCAAAACACTGAAGCTTTCTTT
CDR3aa: CASRRGRQNTEAFF

v_gene: TRBV7-9
d_gene: TRBD1
abundance: .
j_gene: TRBJ2-1
CDR3nt: TGTGCCAGCAGCTTGGGGACAGTACTAAACGATGAGCAGTTCTTC
CDR3aa: CASSLGTVLNDEQFF

v_gene: TRBV7-9
d_gene: .
abundance: .
j_gene: TRBJ2-5
CDR3nt: TGTGCCAGCAGCTACTGGAACTCGGTTCTCCCCGAGACCCAGTACTTC
CDR3aa: CASSYWNSVLPETQYF

v_gene: TRBV6-1
d_gene: .
abundance: .
j_gene: TRBJ1-1
CDR3nt: TGTGCCAGCAGCGTAAAGACAGCAAACACTGAAGCTTTCTTT
CDR3aa: CASSVKTANTEAFF

v_gene: TRBV10-3
d_gene: TRBD1
abundance: .
j_gene: TRBJ1-5
CDR3nt: TGTGCCATCAGCCCAGTAGACAGGGGGCAATATCAGCCCCAGCATTTT
CDR3aa: CAISPVDRGQYQPQHF

v_gene: TRBV6-5
d_gene: .
abundance: .
j_gene: TRBJ2-7
CDR3nt: TGTGCCAGCAGTTACTCGGCAGGCTCCTACGAGCAGTACTTC
CDR3aa: CASSYSAGSYEQYF

v_gene: TRBV19
d_gene: TRBD1
abundance: .
j_gene: TRBJ1-2
CDR3nt: TGTGCCAGTAGTATGCAGGACAGGGCAGGGAACGGCTACACCTTC
CDR3aa: CASSMQDRAGNGYTF

v_gene: TRBV5-4
d_gene: TRBD1
abundance: .
j_gene: TRBJ1-2
CDR3nt: TGTGCCAGCAGCCCTGACGGTTGGACAGGCGGTGGCTACACCTTC
CDR3aa: CASSPDGWTGGGYTF